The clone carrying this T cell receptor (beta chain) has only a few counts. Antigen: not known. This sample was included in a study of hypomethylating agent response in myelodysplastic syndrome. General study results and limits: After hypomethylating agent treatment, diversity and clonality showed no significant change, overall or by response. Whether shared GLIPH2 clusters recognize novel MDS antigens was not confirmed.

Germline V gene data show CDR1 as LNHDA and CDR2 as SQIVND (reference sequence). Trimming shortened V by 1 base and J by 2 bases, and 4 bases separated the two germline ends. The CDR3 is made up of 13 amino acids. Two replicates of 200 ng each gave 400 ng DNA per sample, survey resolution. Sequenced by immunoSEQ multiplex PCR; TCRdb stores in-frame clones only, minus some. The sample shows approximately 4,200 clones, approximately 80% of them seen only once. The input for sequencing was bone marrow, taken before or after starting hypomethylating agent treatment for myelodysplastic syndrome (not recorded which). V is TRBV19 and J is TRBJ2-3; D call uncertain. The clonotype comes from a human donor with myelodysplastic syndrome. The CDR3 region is CASSIGLTDTQYF. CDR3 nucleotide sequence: TGTGCCAGTAGTATAGGCCTCACAGATACGCAGTATTTT.